These T cell receptor beta chains were read from a single sample in a study of blood T cell repertoires in COVID-19. Method: immunoSEQ multiplex PCR; TCRdb's copy keeps in-frame clones and lacks some. The sample lists tens of thousands of clones; roughly 85% were seen once. Material: peripheral blood. The source is a human donor in a cohort sampled during active COVID-19. Both conserved end residues are part of each CDR3. A D gene is named only where the DNA matches it firmly. Only some rows state a clone size, as once, few, many or a class for expanded clones.

V gene	D gene	J gene	clone size	CDR3 DNA	CDR3 protein
TRBV7-3	TRBD2	TRBJ2-5	once	TGTGCCAGCAGCATACTTGGGACTAGGGAAGAGACCCAGTACTTC	CASSILGTREETQYF
TRBV18	TRBD1	TRBJ2-7	.	TGTGCCAGCTCACCATCCGGGACAGGGGGCGTTTACGAGCAGTACTTC	CASSPSGTGGVYEQYF
TRBV5-4	TRBD2	TRBJ2-1	.	TGTGCCAGCAGCTTTCCGGGGGGCTCCTACAATGAGCAGTTCTTC	CASSFPGGSYNEQFF
TRBV5-4	.	TRBJ2-5	.	TGTGCCAGCAGCTTGCCAGGGACAAACAAGGAGACCCAGTACTTC	CASSLPGTNKETQYF
TRBV5-1	.	TRBJ2-3	.	TGCGCCAGCAGCTTGGGGAGCTCCGCAGATACGCAGTATTTT	CASSLGSSADTQYF
TRBV6-5	.	TRBJ2-2	.	TGTGCCAGCAGTTACGATAGCGGTACCGGGGAGCTGTTTTTT	CASSYDSGTGELFF
TRBV7-7	.	TRBJ2-5	.	TGTGCCAGCAGCTTTGGGGCCACTGCACAAGAGACCCAGTACTTC	CASSFGATAQETQYF
TRBV9	.	TRBJ2-3	.	TGTGCCAGCAGCGTAGCGGGGAGCACAGATACGCAGTATTTT	CASSVAGSTDTQYF
TRBV19	.	TRBJ1-4	few	TGTGCCAGTAGGTCGGGCCCACGGGGTGAAAAACTGTTTTTT	CASRSGPRGEKLFF
TRBV7-8	.	TRBJ2-2	.	TGTGCCACTCCCAGGACAGCTTACACCGGGGAGCTGTTTTTT	CATPRTAYTGELFF
TRBV7-7	TRBD1	TRBJ2-2	.	TGTGCCAGCAGCTCGACAGGGGCGGAAGCCGGGGAGCTGTTTTTT	CASSSTGAEAGELFF
TRBV12-3/TRBV12-4	TRBD1	TRBJ2-1	.	TGTGCCAGCACCGTACAGGGGGGCAATGAGCAGTTCTTC	CASTVQGGNEQFF
TRBV28	.	TRBJ1-5	few	TGTGCCAGCAGCCTAACGGGACTGAGCAATCAGCCCCAGCATTTT	CASSLTGLSNQPQHF
TRBV9	.	TRBJ1-1	.	TGTGCCAGCAGCGGCCACCCCGGGGGCACTGAAGCTTTCTTT	CASSGHPGGTEAFF
TRBV5-1	TRBD1	TRBJ2-1	once	TGCGCCAGCAGCGCTGGACAGGGCCCTTACAATGAGCAGTTCTTC	CASSAGQGPYNEQFF
TRBV3-1/TRBV3-2	.	TRBJ2-3	.	TGTGCCAGCAGCCAAGATGAGGAGGGAGGCACAGATACGCAGTATTTT	CASSQDEEGGTDTQYF
TRBV11-2	TRBD2	TRBJ2-3	once	TGTGCCAGCAGCCCGGGCGGGGGGCAGGATACGCAGTATTTT	CASSPGGGQDTQYF
TRBV2	TRBD2	TRBJ2-7	.	TGTGCCAGCTTCGGGACTACCTACGAGCAGTACTTC	CASFGTTYEQYF
TRBV7-7	.	TRBJ1-1	.	TGTGCCAGCAGCTTCAGGGTCAGTACTGAAGCTTTCTTT	CASSFRVSTEAFF
TRBV12-3/TRBV12-4	.	TRBJ2-2	.	TGTGCCAGCACCATCCTCGGGACCGGGGAGCTGTTTTTT	CASTILGTGELFF
TRBV9	TRBD2	TRBJ2-5	.	TGTGCCAGCAGCGTAGCTAGCGGGGGGGCCGAGACCCAGTACTTC	CASSVASGGAETQYF
TRBV18	.	TRBJ1-1	.	TGTGCCAGCTCACGGAGTCCTGAAATGAACACTGAAGCTTTCTTT	CASSRSPEMNTEAFF
TRBV18	TRBD1	TRBJ1-5	.	TGTGCCAGCTCACCTGACAGGGCGGATCAGCCCCAGCATTTT	CASSPDRADQPQHF
TRBV29-1	TRBD2	TRBJ2-7	.	TGCAGCGTGGGGGGCGGGACTAGCGGCTCCTACGAGCAGTACTTC	CSVGGGTSGSYEQYF
TRBV5-5	.	TRBJ2-6	.	TGTGCCAGCAGCCCCAGGGGACGGATCTCTGGGGCCAACGTCCTGACTTTC	CASSPRGRISGANVLTF
TRBV18	TRBD1	TRBJ2-4	.	TGTGCCAGCTCACCTGACAGGGGTGGGCGCGACATTCAGTACTTC	CASSPDRGGRDIQYF
TRBV6-1	.	TRBJ1-6	.	TGTGCCAGCAGTGAAGCTGGGCAGGGAAGGCGCTATAATTCACCCCTCCACTTT	CASSEAGQGRRYNSPLHF
TRBV5-1	TRBD2	TRBJ2-1	.	TGCGCCAGCAGCTTGGAGAGTAGCGGGGGGCCATACAATGAGCAGTTCTTC	CASSLESSGGPYNEQFF
TRBV4-1	.	TRBJ2-1	.	TGCGCCAGCAGCCAGCGGGGTATGCAGGTCAATGAGCAGTTCTTC	CASSQRGMQVNEQFF
TRBV12-3/TRBV12-4	.	TRBJ1-5	.	TGTGCCAGCAGTTTACCGGGTTCACCCCAGCATTTT	CASSLPGSPQHF
TRBV5-1	TRBD1	TRBJ2-1	.	TGCGCCAGCAGCTACGGACAGGGAGACTACAATGAGCAGTTCTTC	CASSYGQGDYNEQFF
TRBV6-5	TRBD1	TRBJ1-4	.	TGTGCCAGCAGGGCCGGGACAGGGATTGAAAAACTGTTTTTT	CASRAGTGIEKLFF
TRBV5-4	.	TRBJ2-1	once	TGTGCCAGCAGCTTGGAAGCGATAAGCTCCTACAATGAGCAGTTCTTC	CASSLEAISSYNEQFF
TRBV5-1	.	TRBJ2-1	.	TGCGCCAGCAGCGTCTTTAGGGCGGGCGATGAGCAGTTCTTC	CASSVFRAGDEQFF
TRBV9	TRBD1	TRBJ2-5	.	TGTGCCAGCAGCTCAGGCGGGACAGGTGGTCAAGAGACCCAGTACTTC	CASSSGGTGGQETQYF
TRBV19	TRBD1	TRBJ2-2	.	TGTGCCAGTAGTATGAGGACAGGGGGCCGCACCGGGGAGCTGTTTTTT	CASSMRTGGRTGELFF
TRBV10-3	TRBD2	TRBJ2-5	.	TGTGCCACCCGGGGGGGGGTTCAAGAGACCCAGTACTTC	CATRGGVQETQYF
TRBV2	.	TRBJ1-2	.	TGTGCCAGCAGTGAATGGCAGGGGTACCATCCATCCTTC	CASSEWQGYHPSF
TRBV4-1	.	TRBJ2-7	.	TGCGCCAGCAGCCAAGGGACAGTCTCCTACGAGCAGTACTTC	CASSQGTVSYEQYF
TRBV5-4	.	TRBJ2-7	.	TGTGCCAGCAGCTTGTCCAGAGGCAACTACGAGCAGTACTTC	CASSLSRGNYEQYF
TRBV11-2	TRBD1	TRBJ2-3	once	TGTGCCAGCAGCTTAGATGGGACAGGGCGAGGGTATTTT	CASSLDGTGRGYF
TRBV6-6	.	TRBJ2-1	.	TGTGCCAGCAGTACCATAGGGGGATCCTACAATGAGCAGTTCTTC	CASSTIGGSYNEQFF
TRBV12-3/TRBV12-4	.	TRBJ1-5	.	TGTGCCAGCAGTTTCGATCCGGGGTCCCAGCATTTT	CASSFDPGSQHF
TRBV19	.	TRBJ1-5	.	TGTGCCAGTAGTATTGCGGAGTCTAGGCAGGGGTATCAGCCCCAGCATTTT	CASSIAESRQGYQPQHF
TRBV19	TRBD1	TRBJ2-7	.	TGTGCCAGCAGAAGTGGGGACAGTATCGACGAGCAGTACTTC	CASRSGDSIDEQYF